Presented here are 9 T cell receptor beta chains from one specimen sequenced in a study of CD8 T cells in ankylosing spondylitis (dated by TCRdb to 2017 to 2019). Libraries were built with 5' RACE. Sequencing was carried out with an Illumina HiSeq 2500. The raw public data were reprocessed by TCRdb itself: fastp quality trimming at Q25, MiXCR clonotype calling, in-frame beta chains only. Identical CDR3 proteins give one entry, which carries the most common genes and DNA. Here the sample has a few hundred thousand distinct CDR3 sequences; 20% occur a single time. Jointly, the top ten make up under 15% of the sample. Sequencing input: blood, either unsorted or a sorted T cell fraction (not recorded which). The receptors here all came from a male donor with ankylosing spondylitis or in good health (not recorded which).

This sequence joins TRBV4-2 and TRBJ2-2; TRBD1 might be the D (5 bases). CDR3 size: 12 residues. CDR1 is LGHNA, CDR2 YNFKEQ, per germline. The V and J ends lost 5 bases and 4 bases respectively, with 5 bases between them. The CDR3 protein is CASSGATGELFF. The CDR3 DNA follows: TGTGCCAGCAGCGGGGCCACCGGGGAGCTGTTTTTT.

The rearrangement links TRBV28 to TRBJ2-1; the match to TRBD2 covers 9 bases. The CDR3 contains 16 residues. Germline CDR1 MDHEN, CDR2 SYDVKM. With 6 bases clipped from V and 3 bases from J, the junction kept 9 bases outside the gene matches. CDR3 loop: CASRQKRGAFYNEQFF. The CDR3 region has the DNA TGTGCCAGCAGACAGAAGCGGGGGGCCTTCTACAATGAGCAGTTCTTC.

Details on this clonotype: This clone may be a read error of a much larger clone one base away. This rearrangement joins TRBV6-4 to TRBJ2-3; either TRBD1 or TRBD2 may fit D (6 bases each). This CDR3 region has 13 residues. Trimming left V 2 bases short and J 4 bases short, with 7 bases between. Germline CDR1 is MRHNA and CDR2 is SNTAGT. The CDR3 reads CASSDGGPDTQYF. CDR3 nucleotide sequence: TGTGCCAGCAGTGACGGGGGGCCAGATACGCAGTATTTT.

The chain is built from TRBV6-1 and TRBJ2-5; D might be TRBD1 (5 bases). The germline V gene encodes CDR1 MNHNS and CDR2 SASEGT. This CDR3 comprises 15 residues. Between the trimmed V and J ends, which lost 6 bases and 0 bases, there was a span of 14 bases. Here the CDR3 DNA reads TGTGCCAGCAGCCCCGACAGAGTGTACCAAGAGACCCAGTACTTC. Protein: CASSPDRVYQETQYF.

The chain combines TRBV5-1 with TRBJ2-7; D might be TRBD1 or TRBD2, each matching 5 bases. Germline CDR1 SGHRS, CDR2 YFSETQ. The CDR3 length is 14 residues. V was trimmed by 4 bases and J by 4 bases, leaving 15 bases between them. CDR3 sequence: CASSPEERQYEQYF. DNA of the CDR3: TGCGCCAGCAGCCCGGAGGAGCGACAGTACGAGCAGTACTTC.

This chain connects TRBV12-3 or TRBV12-4 to TRBJ2-1; D unclear. The CDR3 length is 12 residues. The V end lost 5 bases, the J end lost 8 bases, and 10 bases lay between the germline ends. CDR3 sequence (DNA): TGTGCCAGCAGTGCTATTTCGGATGAGCAGTTCTTC. Translated, it gives CASSAISDEQFF.

The rearrangement uses TRBV10-3 and TRBJ2-3; the match to TRBD2 covers 7 bases. The trim removed 4 bases at V and 6 bases at J, leaving 13 bases unmatched. This CDR3 spans 16 amino acids. From germline, CDR1 is ENHRY and CDR2 SYGVKD. The CDR3 region is CAISGGRVGSHDTQYF. For the CDR3, the DNA is TGTGCCATCAGTGGAGGGAGGGTAGGATCACACGATACGCAGTATTTT.

The rearrangement links TRBV4-1 to TRBJ2-5; the D gene is possibly TRBD2 (5 bases). The germline V gene encodes CDR1 MGHRA and CDR2 YSYEKL. V was shortened by 1 base and J by 3 bases, with 9 bases between the two germline ends. The CDR3 consists of 14 residues. The CDR3 is CASSQGKREETQYF. The CDR3 DNA reads TGCGCCAGCAGCCAAGGAAAGAGGGAAGAGACCCAGTACTTC.

Ten or more counts support this clonotype. This chain joins TRBV29-1 and TRBJ1-2; tentative D call: TRBD1 (5 bases). CDR3 length: 14 residues. Germline V CDR1 and CDR2: SQVTM, ANQGSEA. V dropped 4 bases and J dropped 4 bases, with 16 bases sitting between them. CDR3 sequence (DNA): TGCAGCGTTGGGGGCGTGCCGAGCCCCTATGGCTACACCTTC. Protein: CSVGGVPSPYGYTF.